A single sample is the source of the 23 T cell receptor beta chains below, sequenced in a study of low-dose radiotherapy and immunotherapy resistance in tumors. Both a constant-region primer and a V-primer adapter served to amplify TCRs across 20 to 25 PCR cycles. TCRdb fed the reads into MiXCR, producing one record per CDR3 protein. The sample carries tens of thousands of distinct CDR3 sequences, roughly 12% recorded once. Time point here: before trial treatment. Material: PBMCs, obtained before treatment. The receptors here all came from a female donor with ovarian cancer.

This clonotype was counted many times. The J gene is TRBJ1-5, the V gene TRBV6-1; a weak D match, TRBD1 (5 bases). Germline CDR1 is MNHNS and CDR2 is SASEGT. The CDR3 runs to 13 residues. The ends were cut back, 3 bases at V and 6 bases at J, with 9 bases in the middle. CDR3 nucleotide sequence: TGTGCCAGCAGTGACGGGGGAGTTCAGCCCCAGCATTTT. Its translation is CASSDGGVQPQHF.

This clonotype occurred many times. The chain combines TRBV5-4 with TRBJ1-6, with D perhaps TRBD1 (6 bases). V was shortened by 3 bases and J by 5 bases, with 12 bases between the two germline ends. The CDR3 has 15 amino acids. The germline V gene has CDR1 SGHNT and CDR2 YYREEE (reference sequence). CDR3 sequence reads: CASSWETGNNSPLHF. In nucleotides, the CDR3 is TGTGCCAGCAGCTGGGAGACAGGAAATAATTCACCCCTCCACTTT.

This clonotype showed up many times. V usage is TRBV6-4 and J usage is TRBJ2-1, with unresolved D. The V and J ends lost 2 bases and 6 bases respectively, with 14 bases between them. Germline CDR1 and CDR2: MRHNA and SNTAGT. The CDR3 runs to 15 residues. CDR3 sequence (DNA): TGTGCCAGCAGTGACGTTGCCGCTGGCCGCAATGAGCAGTTCTTC. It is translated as CASSDVAAGRNEQFF.

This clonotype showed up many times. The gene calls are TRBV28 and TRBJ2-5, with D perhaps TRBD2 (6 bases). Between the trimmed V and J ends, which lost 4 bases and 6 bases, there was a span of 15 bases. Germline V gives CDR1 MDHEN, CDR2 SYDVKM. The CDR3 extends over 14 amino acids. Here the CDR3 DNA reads TGTGCCAGCAGTTGGGTCGGGGGTGGAAAGACCCAGTACTTC. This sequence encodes CASSWVGGGKTQYF.

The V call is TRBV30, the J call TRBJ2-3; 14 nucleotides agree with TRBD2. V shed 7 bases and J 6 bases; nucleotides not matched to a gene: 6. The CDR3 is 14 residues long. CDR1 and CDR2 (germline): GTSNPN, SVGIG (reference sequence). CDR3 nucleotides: TGTGCCTTCCGGACTAGCGGGGGGTGGGATACGCAGTATTTT. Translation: CAFRTSGGWDTQYF.

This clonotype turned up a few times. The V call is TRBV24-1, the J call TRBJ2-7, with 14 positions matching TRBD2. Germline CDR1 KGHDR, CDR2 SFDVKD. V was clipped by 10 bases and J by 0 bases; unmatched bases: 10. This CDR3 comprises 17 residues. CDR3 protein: CATPGLAGVAASYEQYF. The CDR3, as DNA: TGTGCCACTCCGGGACTAGCGGGAGTCGCCGCCTCCTACGAGCAGTACTTC.

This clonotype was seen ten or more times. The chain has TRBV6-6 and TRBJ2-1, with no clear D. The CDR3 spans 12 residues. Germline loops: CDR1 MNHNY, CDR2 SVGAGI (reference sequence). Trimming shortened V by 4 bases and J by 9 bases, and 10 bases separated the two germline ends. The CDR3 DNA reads TGTGCCAGCAGTTTCACCTCCCCTGAGCAGTTCTTC. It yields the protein CASSFTSPEQFF.

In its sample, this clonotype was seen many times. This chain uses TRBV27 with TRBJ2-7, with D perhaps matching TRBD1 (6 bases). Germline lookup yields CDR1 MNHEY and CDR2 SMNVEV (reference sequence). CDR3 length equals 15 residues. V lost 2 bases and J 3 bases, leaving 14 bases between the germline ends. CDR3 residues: CASSLRQGMGYEQYF. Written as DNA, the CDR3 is TGTGCCAGCAGTTTAAGGCAGGGGATGGGCTACGAGCAGTACTTC.

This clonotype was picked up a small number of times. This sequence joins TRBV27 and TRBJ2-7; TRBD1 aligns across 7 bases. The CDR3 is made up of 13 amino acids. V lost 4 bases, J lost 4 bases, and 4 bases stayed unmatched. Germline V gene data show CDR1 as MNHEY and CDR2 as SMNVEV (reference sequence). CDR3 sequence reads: CASSSGGWYEQYF. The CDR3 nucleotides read TGTGCCAGCAGTTCAGGGGGATGGTACGAGCAGTACTTC.

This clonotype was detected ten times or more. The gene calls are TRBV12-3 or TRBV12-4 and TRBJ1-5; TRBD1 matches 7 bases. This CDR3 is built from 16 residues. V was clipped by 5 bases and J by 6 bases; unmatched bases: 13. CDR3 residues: CASSAQGGGVSQPQHF. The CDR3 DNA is TGTGCCAGCAGTGCCCAGGGGGGAGGGGTGTCTCAGCCCCAGCATTTT.

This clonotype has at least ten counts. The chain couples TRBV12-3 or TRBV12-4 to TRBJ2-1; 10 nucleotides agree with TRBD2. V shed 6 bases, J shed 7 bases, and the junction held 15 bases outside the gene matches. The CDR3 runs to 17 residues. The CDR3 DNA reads TGTGCCAGCAGCCAACGGTTCTCAGCGGGGGGGCTAAATGAGCAGTTCTTC. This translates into CASSQRFSAGGLNEQFF.

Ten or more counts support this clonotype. CDR3 in amino acids: CSASNLAGGHFYNEQFF. For the CDR3, the DNA is TGCAGTGCTAGTAACCTAGCGGGGGGGCATTTCTACAATGAGCAGTTCTTC. This rearrangement joins TRBV20-1 to TRBJ2-1; TRBD2 matches at 12 bases. Germline values: CDR1 DFQATT, CDR2 SNEGSKA (reference sequence). This CDR3 has 17 amino acids. The trim removed 3 bases at V and 3 bases at J, leaving 9 bases unmatched.

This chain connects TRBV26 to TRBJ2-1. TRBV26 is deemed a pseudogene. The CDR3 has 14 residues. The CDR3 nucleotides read TGTGCCAGCAGTCAACAAGTCGTCTACAATGAGCAGTTCTTC. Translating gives CASSQQVVYNEQFF.

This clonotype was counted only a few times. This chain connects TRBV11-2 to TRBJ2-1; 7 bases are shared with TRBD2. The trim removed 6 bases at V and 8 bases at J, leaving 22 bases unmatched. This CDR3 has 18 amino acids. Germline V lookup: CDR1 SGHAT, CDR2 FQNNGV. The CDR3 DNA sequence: TGTGCCAGCAGACCATCGGCCCAGCGGGGCTCCAGTCTTGATGAGCAGTTCTTC. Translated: CASRPSAQRGSSLDEQFF.

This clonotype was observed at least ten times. The CDR3 loop reads CASSVRGSGLTDTQYF. The CDR3 region has the DNA TGTGCCAGCAGTGTCCGCGGTAGCGGGCTCACAGATACGCAGTATTTT. This chain uses TRBV12-3 or TRBV12-4 with TRBJ2-3; 7 nucleotides align to TRBD2. J gave up 2 bases and V 5 bases, and 10 bases lay outside the gene matches. The length of the CDR3 is 16 residues.

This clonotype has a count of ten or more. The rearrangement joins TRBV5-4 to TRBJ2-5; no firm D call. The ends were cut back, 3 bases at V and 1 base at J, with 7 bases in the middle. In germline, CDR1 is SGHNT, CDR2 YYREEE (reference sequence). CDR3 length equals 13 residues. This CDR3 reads CASSSDTQETQYF. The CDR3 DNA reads TGTGCCAGCAGCTCGGATACCCAAGAGACCCAGTACTTC.

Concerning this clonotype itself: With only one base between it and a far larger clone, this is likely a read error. This CDR3 is CATDKGDSPHNKQFF. Here the CDR3 DNA reads TGCGCCACCGACAAGGGGGACTCCCCCCACAATAAGCAGTTCTTC. The chain links TRBV5-8 to TRBJ2-1; D possibly matches TRBD1 or TRBD2 (6 bases each). This CDR3 comprises 15 residues. The germline V gene has CDR1 SGHTS and CDR2 YDEGEE.

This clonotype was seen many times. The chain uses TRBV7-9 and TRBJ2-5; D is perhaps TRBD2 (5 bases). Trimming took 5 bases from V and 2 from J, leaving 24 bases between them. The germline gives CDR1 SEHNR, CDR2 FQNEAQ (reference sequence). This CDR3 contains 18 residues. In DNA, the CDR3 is TGTGCCAGCAGCCGCGGTGGGCTAGCCCTGACTTTACAAGAGACCCAGTACTTC. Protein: CASSRGGLALTLQETQYF.

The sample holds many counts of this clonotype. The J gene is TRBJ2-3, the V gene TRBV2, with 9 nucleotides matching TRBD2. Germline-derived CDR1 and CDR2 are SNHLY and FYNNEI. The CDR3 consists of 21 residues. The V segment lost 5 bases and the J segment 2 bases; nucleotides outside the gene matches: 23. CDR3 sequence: CASSPLYGLTSGGDYTDTQYF. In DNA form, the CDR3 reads TGTGCCAGCAGTCCCCTGTACGGATTGACTAGCGGAGGGGACTACACAGATACGCAGTATTTT.

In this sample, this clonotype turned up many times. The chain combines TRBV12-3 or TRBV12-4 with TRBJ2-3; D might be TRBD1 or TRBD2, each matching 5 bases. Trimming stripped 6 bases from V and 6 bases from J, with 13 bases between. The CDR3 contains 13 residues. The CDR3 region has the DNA TGTGCCAGCAGACCACGGGACCACGATACGCAGTATTTT. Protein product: CASRPRDHDTQYF.

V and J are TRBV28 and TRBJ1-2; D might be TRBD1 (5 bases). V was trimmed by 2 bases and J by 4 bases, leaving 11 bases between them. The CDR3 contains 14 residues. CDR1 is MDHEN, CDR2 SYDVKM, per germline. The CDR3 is CASSLTRATYGYTF. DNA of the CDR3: TGTGCCAGCAGTTTAACCAGGGCTACCTATGGCTACACCTTC.

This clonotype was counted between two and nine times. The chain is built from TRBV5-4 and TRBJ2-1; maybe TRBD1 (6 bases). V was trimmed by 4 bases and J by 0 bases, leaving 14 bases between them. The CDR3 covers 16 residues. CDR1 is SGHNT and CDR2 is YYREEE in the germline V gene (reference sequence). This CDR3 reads CASSPDRRSSYNEQFF. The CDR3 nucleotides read TGTGCCAGCAGCCCAGACAGGCGTAGCTCCTACAATGAGCAGTTCTTC.

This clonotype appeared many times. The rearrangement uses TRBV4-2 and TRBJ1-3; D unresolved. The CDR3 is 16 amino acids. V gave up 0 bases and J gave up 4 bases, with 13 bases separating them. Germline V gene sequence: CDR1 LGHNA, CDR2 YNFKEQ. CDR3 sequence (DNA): TGTGCCAGCAGCCAAGATCTTGGGCTGCGCGGAAACACCATATATTTT. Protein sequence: CASSQDLGLRGNTIYF.